This T cell receptor beta chain was retrieved from a study of T cell responses to AZD1222 COVID-19 vaccine. Broader study findings: The peak T cell response came first, and repertoires were sampled only after it.

With regard to this clone: The antigen remains unidentified.

Sequencing was performed with immunoSEQ multiplex PCR; in TCRdb, only in-frame clones are kept and a portion is missing. The sample has approximately 150,000 clones; around 90% are singletons. CDR1 and CDR2 (germline): LNHNV, YYDKDF (reference sequence). There are 15 residues in the CDR3. With 0 bases removed from V and 5 bases from J, the gap between germline ends came to 10 bases. Sequencing was performed on peripheral blood, taken 28 days after the second AZD1222 dose. The chain couples TRBV15 to TRBJ2-2; TRBD1 is a possible D gene (5 bases). The source is an adult who received the AZD1222 COVID-19 vaccine. The CDR3 nucleotides read TGTGCCACCAGCAGAGATGGCAGGGAAACCGGGGAGCTGTTTTTT. It codes for CATSRDGRETGELFF. Full variable domain (rest looked up from reference TRBV15 and TRBJ2-2): DAMVIQNPRYQVTQFGKPVTLSCSQTLNHNVMYWYQQKSSQAPKLLFHYYDKDFNNEADTPDNFQSRRPNTSFCFLDIRSPGLGDTAMYLCATSRDGRETGELFFGEGSRLTVL.